This T cell receptor beta chain was recorded in a study of CD8 T cells in ankylosing spondylitis. This CDR3 has 15 amino acids. Germline V gene sequence: CDR1 SGHRS, CDR2 YFSETQ. The germline V and J ends were trimmed by 5 bases and 2 bases, with 16 bases remaining between them. Quantitative molecular-barcoded 5'-RACE generated the TCR beta libraries. TCRdb ran MiXCR on the 5' RACE reads and lists one entry per CDR3 protein. The sample consists of roughly 700,000 distinct CDR3 sequences, around 20% of them appearing once. General study results and limits: Reported data indicate significant enrichment of disease-linked clones within matched ankylosing spondylitis synovial fluid. Seemingly distinctive of ankylosing spondylitis blood was a TCR beta motif formed by eight highly homologous variants. Previously reported in reactive arthritis synovial fluid and blood were some of the motif variants.

As to this clonotype: Antigen: not known.

Sequences were obtained from blood, either unsorted or a sorted T cell fraction (not recorded which). The chain carries TRBV5-1 and TRBJ1-2; D is perhaps TRBD1 (6 bases). The sequence was obtained from a male donor with ankylosing spondylitis. CDR3 region: CASRPRTGQNYGYTF. The CDR3 nucleotides are TGCGCCAGCAGACCCAGGACTGGACAGAACTATGGCTACACCTTC.